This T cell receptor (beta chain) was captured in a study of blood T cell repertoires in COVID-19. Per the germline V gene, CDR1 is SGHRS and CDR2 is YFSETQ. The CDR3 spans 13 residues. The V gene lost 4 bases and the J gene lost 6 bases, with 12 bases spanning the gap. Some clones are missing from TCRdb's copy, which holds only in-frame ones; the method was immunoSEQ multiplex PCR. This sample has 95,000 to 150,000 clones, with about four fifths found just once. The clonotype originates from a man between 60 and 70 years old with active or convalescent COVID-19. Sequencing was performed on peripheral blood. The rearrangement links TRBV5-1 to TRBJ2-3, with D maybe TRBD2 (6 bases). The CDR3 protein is CASSGGGADTQYF. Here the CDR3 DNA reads TGCGCCAGCAGCGGGGGAGGAGCGGATACGCAGTATTTT.